This T cell receptor beta chain was recorded in a study of blood T cell repertoires in COVID-19. As processed by the authors: Estimation of nucleated cell counts relied on the amplification of reference gene primers. TCRdb keeps only in-frame clones here, not all; method: immunoSEQ multiplex PCR. V, J and clone size are those of that table, while D and trimming were read from the DNA. The profile shows more than 150,000 clones, 81% of them singletons. This clone was picked up one time. V dropped 5 bases and J dropped 7; count of bases not matched to a gene: 10. The CDR3 is made up of 14 amino acids. In germline, CDR1 is SGHNT, CDR2 YENEEA. Enrollment of patients from Seattle took place during active infection, with longitudinal follow-up.

Source material: peripheral blood. The origin of this receptor is a woman older than 75 with COVID-19, enrolled during active disease. The chain couples TRBV11-3 to TRBJ1-1, with 7 positions matching TRBD1. The CDR3 sequence is CASSALRGRSEAFF. DNA for the CDR3: TGTGCCAGCAGCGCTCTAAGGGGGCGGAGTGAAGCTTTCTTT.